A selection of T cell receptor beta chains follows, all from one sample in a study of blood T cell repertoires in COVID-19. TCRdb's copy holds only in-frame clones and misses some; the assay was immunoSEQ multiplex PCR. The sample includes fewer than 120,000 clones, about 88% of them seen just once. Sequencing input: peripheral blood. The receptors stem from a woman aged 45-60 years with acute or convalescent COVID-19. Both conserved end residues are part of each CDR3. Each record gives: CDR3 DNA, CDR3 protein, clone size, J gene, V gene, CDR3 length, D gene. A D gene is named only where the DNA matches it firmly. Clone sizes are given selectively: once, few, many, or a class where the clone is expanded.

CDR3nt: TGTGCCAGCAGCCCACTCAAGCGCGCGGGAGATACGCAGTATTTT
CDR3aa: CASSPLKRAGDTQYF
abundance: .
j_gene: TRBJ2-3
v_gene: TRBV7-6
len: 15
d_gene: .

CDR3nt: TGCGCCAGCAGCCAAGATACGGGCAGGGTTATAGATACGCAGTATTTT
CDR3aa: CASSQDTGRVIDTQYF
abundance: .
j_gene: TRBJ2-3
v_gene: TRBV4-1
len: 16
d_gene: .

CDR3nt: TGTGCCACCAGTGGACAGGGGGCGCGAGGGGAGCTGTTTTTT
CDR3aa: CATSGQGARGELFF
abundance: few
j_gene: TRBJ2-2
v_gene: TRBV24-1
len: 14
d_gene: TRBD1

CDR3nt: TGTGCCAGTAGTATAGCGGGAAGGACTAATCAGCCCCAGCATTTT
CDR3aa: CASSIAGRTNQPQHF
abundance: .
j_gene: TRBJ1-5
v_gene: TRBV19
len: 15
d_gene: .

CDR3nt: TGTGCCAGCAGCAATACCGGGACAGGCAATGGCTACACCTTC
CDR3aa: CASSNTGTGNGYTF
abundance: .
j_gene: TRBJ1-2
v_gene: TRBV2
len: 14
d_gene: TRBD1

CDR3nt: TGTGCCAGCAGCTTAGCGAACAGGGGAAACACTGAAGCTTTCTTT
CDR3aa: CASSLANRGNTEAFF
abundance: once
j_gene: TRBJ1-1
v_gene: TRBV7-2
len: 15
d_gene: TRBD1

CDR3nt: TGTGCCAGCAGGTCGACAGGGCTGAGTGGCTACACCTTC
CDR3aa: CASRSTGLSGYTF
abundance: .
j_gene: TRBJ1-2
v_gene: TRBV27
len: 13
d_gene: TRBD1

CDR3nt: TGTGCCAGCAGTCAACAGGGTTTCCCAAGAGAGACCCAGTACTTC
CDR3aa: CASSQQGFPRETQYF
abundance: .
j_gene: TRBJ2-5
v_gene: TRBV27
len: 15
d_gene: .

CDR3nt: TGTGCCAGCAGTTGGACAGGGGGCTACACCTTC
CDR3aa: CASSWTGGYTF
abundance: once
j_gene: TRBJ1-2
v_gene: TRBV28
len: 11
d_gene: TRBD1

CDR3nt: TGTGCCAGCAGCCAAGAAGGACTAGCGGGAGGGCCGGAGGAGCAGTACTTC
CDR3aa: CASSQEGLAGGPEEQYF
abundance: .
j_gene: TRBJ2-7
v_gene: TRBV4-2
len: 17
d_gene: TRBD2